The TCR beta chain described here comes from a study of cytomegalovirus exposure and HLA in healthy donors. Primers included in the PCR were 60 Vbeta and 13 Jbeta primers. Repertoires were generated with immunoSEQ multiplex PCR, while TCRdb's copy carries only in-frame clones and drops some. In the table there are approximately 150,000 clones, 70% to 90% of which are singletons. The germline V gene encodes CDR1 MNHNS and CDR2 SASEGT. This CDR3 comprises 15 residues. The V gene lost 5 bases and the J gene lost 1 base, with 12 bases spanning the gap. Sequencing was carried out using PBMCs. The rearrangement uses TRBV6-1 and TRBJ1-5, with a weak D call TRBD1 (5 bases). This clonotype was sampled from a woman in her 40s in good health and CMV-seropositive. CDR3 loop: CASSLGGGSNQPQHF. The CDR3 bases are TGTGCCAGCAGTTTGGGGGGTGGGAGCAATCAGCCCCAGCATTTT.